The 15 T cell receptor beta chains below come from one sample, sequenced in a study of T cells after yellow fever vaccination. TCRdb independently ran MiXCR on the 5' RACE reads; one entry per CDR3 protein. The sample consists of some 110,000 distinct CDR3 sequences, roughly 7.2% of them appearing once. The input for sequencing was CD4+ T cells sorted from PBMCs, taken more than 35 days after the first yellow fever vaccination. The source of these receptors is a man in his late teens or twenties who received the YFV17D yellow fever vaccine.

This clonotype occurred many times. The chain recombines TRBV7-2 with TRBJ2-3, with 7 bases that match TRBD2. This CDR3 is built from 14 residues. CDR1 and CDR2 (germline): SGHTA, FQGNSA. Losses at the gene ends were 7 bases for V and 3 bases for J; bases not matched to a gene: 7. CDR3 in DNA: TGTGCCAGCATCAGGACTAGTTCTACAGATACGCAGTATTTT. This gives the protein CASIRTSSTDTQYF.

This clonotype has a count of ten or more. This chain links TRBV28 with TRBJ1-2, with D tentatively TRBD1 (6 bases). The CDR3 runs 14 residues. V was clipped by 7 bases and J by 4 bases, with 16 bases between them. Germline V gives CDR1 MDHEN, CDR2 SYDVKM. CDR3 in DNA: TGTGCCAGCACCCCGGGGGGGGCAGGCTATGGCTACACCTTC. As protein: CASTPGGAGYGYTF.

In its sample, this clonotype was seen many times. CDR3 sequence (DNA): TGTGCCAGCAGCCAAAGAGGAGGGGAGACCCAGTACTTC. This codes for CASSQRGGETQYF. The chain joins TRBV3-1 to TRBJ2-5, with a weak D call TRBD2 (6 bases). The CDR3 consists of 13 residues. Germline V gives CDR1 LGHDT, CDR2 YNNKEL (reference sequence). V lost 2 bases to trimming and J lost 5 bases, with 9 bases between them.

This clonotype was counted many times. The chain employs TRBV20-1 and TRBJ2-3, with D unresolved. The CDR3 loop spans 12 amino acids. Germline CDR1 is DFQATT and CDR2 is SNEGSKA (reference sequence). V lost 6 bases, J lost 6 bases, and 13 bases lay in between. CDR3 residues: CSAEARVDTQYF. CDR3 in DNA: TGCAGTGCCGAGGCACGGGTGGATACGCAGTATTTT.

This clonotype was seen ten or more times. The CDR3 DNA is TGCAGTGCCTGGGATTCGAAGGGGGGAAAAGAGACCCAGTACTTC. It specifies CSAWDSKGGKETQYF. This rearrangement joins TRBV20-1 to TRBJ2-5; the D call may be TRBD1 or TRBD2 (6 bases each). Germline CDR1 DFQATT, CDR2 SNEGSKA (reference sequence). V gave up 6 bases and J gave up 3 bases, with 20 bases separating them. The CDR3 totals 15 residues.

In its sample, this clonotype was seen a few times. J is TRBJ2-3 and V is TRBV30; 8 nucleotides align to TRBD2. The CDR3 is 13 amino acids. Germline V gene lookup returns CDR1 GTSNPN and CDR2 SVGIG (reference sequence). V was clipped by 1 base and J by 6 bases; unmatched bases: 3. The CDR3 bases are TGTGCCTGGAGTGGTCTAGCGGGCGATACGCAGTATTTT. This gives the protein CAWSGLAGDTQYF.

In this sample, this clonotype turned up many times. The chain employs TRBV4-3 and TRBJ2-2, with unresolved D. The CDR3 contains 17 residues. Trimming took 4 bases from V and 1 from J, leaving 16 bases between them. From germline, CDR1 is LGHNA and CDR2 YSLEER. CDR3 coding DNA: TGCGCCAGCAGCCCAGAGCGTGCCCTTTTGAACACCGGGGAGCTGTTTTTT. This gives the protein CASSPERALLNTGELFF.

In this sample, this clonotype turned up many times. The rearrangement joins TRBV5-1 to TRBJ2-7; D may correspond to TRBD1 or TRBD2 (5 bases each). V dropped 4 bases and J dropped 1 base, with 24 bases sitting between them. CDR1 and CDR2 from the germline V gene are SGHRS and YFSETQ. The CDR3 extends over 18 amino acids. This CDR3 reads CASSPSTDYRSGSYEQYV. In DNA, the CDR3 is TGCGCCAGCAGCCCATCGACAGACTATAGGAGCGGATCCTACGAGCAGTACGTC.

This clonotype was counted many times. V and J are TRBV5-6 and TRBJ1-1; D remains ambiguous. The germline V and J ends were trimmed by 4 bases and 1 base, with 11 bases remaining between them. The CDR3 has 14 amino acids. Germline lookup yields CDR1 SGHDT and CDR2 YYEEEE. The CDR3 sequence is CASSPDLSNTEAFF. DNA of the CDR3: TGTGCCAGCAGCCCCGACTTATCGAACACTGAAGCTTTCTTT.

This clonotype was detected ten times or more. The genes are TRBV28 and TRBJ2-3; no clear D gene. The V end lost 4 bases, the J end lost 0 bases, and 5 bases lay between the germline ends. CDR1 is MDHEN and CDR2 is SYDVKM in the germline V gene. The CDR3 contains 13 residues. Here the CDR3 reads CASSYSSTDTQYF. The CDR3 coding sequence is TGTGCCAGCAGTTACTCTAGCACAGATACGCAGTATTTT.

This clonotype was observed a handful of times. This chain joins TRBV5-4 and TRBJ2-1; 8 bases agree with TRBD1. CDR3 length: 15 amino acids. Looked up from germline, CDR1 is SGHNT and CDR2 is YYREEE (reference sequence). Germline trimming cut 4 bases from V and 5 bases from J; bases unmatched to any gene: 8. CDR3 DNA sequence: TGTGCCAGCAGCGGACAGGACAGGGCAAACAATGAGCAGTTCTTC. Translating it yields CASSGQDRANNEQFF.

This clonotype was detected many times. The chain has TRBV28 and TRBJ2-5, with TRBD2 as a possible D gene (6 bases). V was shortened by 7 bases and J by 3 bases, with 18 bases between the two germline ends. Looked up from germline, CDR1 is MDHEN and CDR2 is SYDVKM. The CDR3 is 15 amino acids. CDR3 residues: CASTWGPGGEETQYF. CDR3 bases: TGTGCCAGCACCTGGGGCCCCGGGGGTGAAGAGACCCAGTACTTC.

The table lists this clonotype with many counts. The V gene is TRBV5-1, the J gene TRBJ2-3; 8 bases map to TRBD1. After removal of 4 bases from V and 3 bases from J, the junction contained 10 bases not matched to a gene. The CDR3 spans 16 residues. Germline-derived CDR1 and CDR2 are SGHRS and YFSETQ. This CDR3 is CASSRTTGVVTDTQYF. The CDR3 bases are TGCGCCAGCAGCCGAACGACAGGGGTTGTGACAGATACGCAGTATTTT.

A note on this clonotype: It may be a read error: a sequence one base away is much more abundant. The chain combines TRBV12-3 or TRBV12-4 with TRBJ1-1; D ambiguous. The CDR3 is made up of 14 amino acids. V lost 7 bases, J lost 4 bases, and 16 bases lay in between. CDR3 amino acids: CASTSSTRVTEAFF. CDR3 nucleotides: TGTGCCAGCACCTCATCTACAAGGGTCACTGAAGCTTTCTTT.

The sample holds many counts of this clonotype. The chain recombines TRBV9 with TRBJ2-2; 9 bases are a match to TRBD2. CDR3 length equals 16 residues. CDR1 and CDR2 from the germline V gene are SGDLS and YYNGEE. Trimming removed 4 bases from V and 4 bases from J; junction bases left unmatched: 8. Here the CDR3 reads CASSNSAGGFTGELFF. The CDR3 nucleotides are TGTGCCAGCAGCAATTCAGCGGGGGGTTTCACCGGGGAGCTGTTTTTT.